Below, one T cell receptor (beta chain) is given with its context. Antigen specificity is unknown. Just one base apart from a much larger clone, this may be a read error. TCRdb reprocessed the reads via MiXCR and lists one record per CDR3 protein. The sample includes under 20,000 distinct CDR3 sequences, roughly a fifth seen only once; the top ten take under 0.9%. This record comes from a study of lung T cells in sarcoidosis with Löfgren's syndrome. Notes on the study in general: Sarcoidosis antigen recognition was only suggested, antigen unidentified. TRAV12-1 and TRBV2 were reportedly most expanded in Löfgren's patients. In alpha-beta pairs, TRAV12-1 favored TRBV2, and their CDR3s were homologous.

V shed 3 bases and J shed 4 bases, with 24 bases lying between them. The germline V gene has CDR1 SGHAT and CDR2 FQNNGV. This CDR3 is 18 amino acids long. V gene TRBV11-2 combines with J gene TRBJ1-2; no firm D call. The receptor comes from a human donor with sarcoidosis (Löfgren's syndrome or another form), or a control subject (not recorded which). The sequenced sample was CD4+ T cells from bronchoalveolar lavage. The CDR3 sequence is CASSLGLQTKIRIYGYTF. The DNA of the CDR3 is TGTGCCAGCAGCTTGGGTCTGCAGACTAAAATTCGGATCTATGGCTACACCTTC.